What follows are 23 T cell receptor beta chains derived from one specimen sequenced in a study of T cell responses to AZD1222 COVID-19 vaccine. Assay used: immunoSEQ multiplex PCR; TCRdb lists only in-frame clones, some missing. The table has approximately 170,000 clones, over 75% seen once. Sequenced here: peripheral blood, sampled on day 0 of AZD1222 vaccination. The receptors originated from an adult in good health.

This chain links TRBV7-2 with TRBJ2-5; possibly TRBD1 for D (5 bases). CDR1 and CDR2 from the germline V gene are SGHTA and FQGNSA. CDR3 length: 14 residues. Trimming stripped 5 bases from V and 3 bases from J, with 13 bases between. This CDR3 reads CASSKNQGKETQYF. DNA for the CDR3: TGTGCCAGCAGCAAAAACCAGGGAAAAGAGACCCAGTACTTC.

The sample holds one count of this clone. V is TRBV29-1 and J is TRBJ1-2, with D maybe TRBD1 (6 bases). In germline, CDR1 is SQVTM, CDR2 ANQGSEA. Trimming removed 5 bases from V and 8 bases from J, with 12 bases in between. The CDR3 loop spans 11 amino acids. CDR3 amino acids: CSVLQGFGYTF. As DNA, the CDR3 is TGCAGCGTTCTACAGGGTTTCGGCTACACCTTC.

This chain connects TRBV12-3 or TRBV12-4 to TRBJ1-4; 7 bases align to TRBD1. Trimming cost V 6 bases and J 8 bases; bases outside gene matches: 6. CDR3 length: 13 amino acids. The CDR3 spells CASSPGTEEKLFF. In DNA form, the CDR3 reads TGTGCCAGCAGCCCAGGGACAGAAGAAAAACTGTTTTTT.

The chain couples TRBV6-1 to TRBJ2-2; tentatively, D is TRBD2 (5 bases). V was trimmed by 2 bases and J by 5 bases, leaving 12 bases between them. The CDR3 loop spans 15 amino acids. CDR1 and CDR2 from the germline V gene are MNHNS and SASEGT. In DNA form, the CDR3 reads TGTGCCAGCAGTGAACCCGGGGTAGGGACCGGGGAGCTGTTTTTT. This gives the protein CASSEPGVGTGELFF.

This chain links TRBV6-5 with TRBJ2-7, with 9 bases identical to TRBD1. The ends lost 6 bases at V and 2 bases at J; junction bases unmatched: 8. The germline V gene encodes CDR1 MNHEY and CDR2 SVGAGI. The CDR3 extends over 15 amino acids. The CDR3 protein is CASSPPGQGAYEQYF. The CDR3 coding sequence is TGTGCCAGCAGCCCACCGGGACAGGGAGCCTACGAGCAGTACTTC.

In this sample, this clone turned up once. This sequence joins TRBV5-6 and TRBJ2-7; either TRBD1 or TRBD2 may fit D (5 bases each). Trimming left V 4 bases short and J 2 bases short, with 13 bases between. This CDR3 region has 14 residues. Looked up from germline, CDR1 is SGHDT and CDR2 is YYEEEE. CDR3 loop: CASSPGTATYEQYV. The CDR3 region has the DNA TGTGCCAGCAGCCCCGGGACGGCGACCTACGAGCAGTACGTC.

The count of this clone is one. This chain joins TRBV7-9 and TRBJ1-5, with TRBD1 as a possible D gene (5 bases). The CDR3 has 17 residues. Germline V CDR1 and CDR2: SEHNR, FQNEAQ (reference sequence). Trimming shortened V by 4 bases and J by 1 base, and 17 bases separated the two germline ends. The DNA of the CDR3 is TGTGCCAGCAGCTCGAGTGGGGCCCGAAAGAGCAATCAGCCCCAGCATTTT. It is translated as CASSSSGARKSNQPQHF.

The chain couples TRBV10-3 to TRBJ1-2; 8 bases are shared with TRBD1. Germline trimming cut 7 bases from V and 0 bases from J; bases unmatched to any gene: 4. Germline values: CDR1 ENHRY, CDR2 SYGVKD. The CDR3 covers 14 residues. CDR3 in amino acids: CAITEGQANYGYTF. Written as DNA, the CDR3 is TGTGCCATCACCGAGGGACAGGCTAACTATGGCTACACCTTC.

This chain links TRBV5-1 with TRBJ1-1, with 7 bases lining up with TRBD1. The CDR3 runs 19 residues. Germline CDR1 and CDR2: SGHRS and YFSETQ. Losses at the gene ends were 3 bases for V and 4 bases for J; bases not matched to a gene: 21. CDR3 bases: TGCGCCAGCAGCTACTACATTATTTACCGACAGGGATCAACCACTGAAGCTTTCTTT. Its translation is CASSYYIIYRQGSTTEAFF.

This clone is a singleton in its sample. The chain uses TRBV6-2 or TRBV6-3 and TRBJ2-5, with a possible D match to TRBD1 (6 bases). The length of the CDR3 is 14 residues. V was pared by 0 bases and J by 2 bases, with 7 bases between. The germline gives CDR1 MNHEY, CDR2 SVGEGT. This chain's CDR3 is CASSYSGAQETQYF. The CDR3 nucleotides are TGTGCCAGCAGTTACTCGGGGGCTCAAGAGACCCAGTACTTC.

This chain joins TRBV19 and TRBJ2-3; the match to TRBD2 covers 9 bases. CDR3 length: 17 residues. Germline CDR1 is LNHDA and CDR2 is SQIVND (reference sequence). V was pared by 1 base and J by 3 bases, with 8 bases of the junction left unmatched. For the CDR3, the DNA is TGTGCCAGTAGTATAGGATGGCGGGGGGGCCGGACAGATACGCAGTATTTT. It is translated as CASSIGWRGGRTDTQYF. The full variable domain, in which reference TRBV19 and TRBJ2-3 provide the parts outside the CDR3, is DGGITQSPKYLFRKEGQNVTLSCEQNLNHDAMYWYRQDPGQGLRLIYYSQIVNDFQKGDIAEGYSVSREKKESFPLTVTSAQKNPTAFYLCASSIGWRGGRTDTQYFGPGTRLTVL.

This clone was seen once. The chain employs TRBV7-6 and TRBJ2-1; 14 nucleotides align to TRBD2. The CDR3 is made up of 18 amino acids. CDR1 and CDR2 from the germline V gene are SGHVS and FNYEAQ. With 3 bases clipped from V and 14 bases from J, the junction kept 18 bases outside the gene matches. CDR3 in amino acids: CASSFGVRKTSGGVAEFF. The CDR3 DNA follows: TGTGCCAGCAGCTTTGGAGTGCGTAAGACTAGCGGGGGGGTCGCGGAGTTCTTC.

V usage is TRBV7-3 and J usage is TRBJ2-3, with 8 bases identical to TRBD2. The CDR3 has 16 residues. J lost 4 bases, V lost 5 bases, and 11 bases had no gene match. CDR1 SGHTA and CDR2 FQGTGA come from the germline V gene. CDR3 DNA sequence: TGTGCCAGCAGCACCTACCCAAGCGGGGGAGCAGATACGCAGTATTTT. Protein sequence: CASSTYPSGGADTQYF.

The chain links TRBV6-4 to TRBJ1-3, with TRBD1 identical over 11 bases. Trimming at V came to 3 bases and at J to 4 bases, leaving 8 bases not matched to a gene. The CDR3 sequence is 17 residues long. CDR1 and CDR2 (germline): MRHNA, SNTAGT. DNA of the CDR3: TGTGCCAGCAGTGAGGACAGGGGGCGCGTAAAGGGAAACACCATATATTTT. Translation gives CASSEDRGRVKGNTIYF.

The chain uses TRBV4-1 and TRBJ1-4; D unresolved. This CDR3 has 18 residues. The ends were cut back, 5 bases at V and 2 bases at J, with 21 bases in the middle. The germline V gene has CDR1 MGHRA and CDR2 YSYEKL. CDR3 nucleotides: TGCGCCAGCAGCGCAACAGCGGCACTTATTCAGACTAATGAAAAACTGTTTTTT. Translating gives CASSATAALIQTNEKLFF.

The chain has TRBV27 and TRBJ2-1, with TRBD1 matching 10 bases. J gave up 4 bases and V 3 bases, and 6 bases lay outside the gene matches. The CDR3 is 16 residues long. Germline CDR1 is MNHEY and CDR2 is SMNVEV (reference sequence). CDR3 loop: CASSFLGQGNYNEQFF. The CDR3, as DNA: TGTGCCAGCAGTTTCTTGGGACAGGGGAATTACAATGAGCAGTTCTTC.

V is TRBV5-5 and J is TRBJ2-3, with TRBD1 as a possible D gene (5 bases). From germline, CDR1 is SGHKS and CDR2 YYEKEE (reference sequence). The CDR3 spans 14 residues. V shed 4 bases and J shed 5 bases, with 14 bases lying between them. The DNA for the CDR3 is TGTGCCAGCAGCCCAGGGCAGGCTGGAGATACGCAGTATTTT. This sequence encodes CASSPGQAGDTQYF.

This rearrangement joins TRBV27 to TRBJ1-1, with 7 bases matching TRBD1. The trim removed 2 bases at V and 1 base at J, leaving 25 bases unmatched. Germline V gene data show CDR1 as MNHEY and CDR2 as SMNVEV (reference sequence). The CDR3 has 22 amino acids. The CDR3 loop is CASSLRRQGVRTYLEQNTEAFF. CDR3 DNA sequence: TGTGCCAGCAGTTTAAGGCGGCAGGGGGTTCGGACTTACTTAGAACAGAACACTGAAGCTTTCTTT.

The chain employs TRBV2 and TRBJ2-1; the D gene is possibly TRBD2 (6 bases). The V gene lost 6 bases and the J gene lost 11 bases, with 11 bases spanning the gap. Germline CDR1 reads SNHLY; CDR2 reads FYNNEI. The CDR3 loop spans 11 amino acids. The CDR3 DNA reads TGTGCCAGCAGGGGAGGACAAAAGCAGTTCTTC. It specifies CASRGGQKQFF.

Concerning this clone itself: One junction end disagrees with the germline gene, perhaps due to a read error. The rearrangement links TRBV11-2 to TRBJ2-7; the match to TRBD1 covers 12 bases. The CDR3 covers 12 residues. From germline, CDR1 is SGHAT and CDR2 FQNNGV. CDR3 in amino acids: CASSLAGTGGYF. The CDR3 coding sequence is TGTGCCAGCAGCTTAGCCGGGACAGGGGGCTATTTC.

CDR3 protein: CASSLDRGGDTQYF. The CDR3 DNA is TGTGCCAGCAGCTTGGACAGGGGTGGAGATACGCAGTATTTT. The chain recombines TRBV11-2 with TRBJ2-3; 9 nucleotides agree with TRBD1. Trimming cost V 3 bases and J 5 bases; bases outside gene matches: 3. CDR3 length: 14 amino acids. Germline CDR1 reads SGHAT; CDR2 reads FQNNGV.

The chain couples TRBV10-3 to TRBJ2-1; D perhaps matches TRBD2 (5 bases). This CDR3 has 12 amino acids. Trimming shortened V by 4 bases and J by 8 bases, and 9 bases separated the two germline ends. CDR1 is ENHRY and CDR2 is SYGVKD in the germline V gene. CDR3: CAISAERDEQFF. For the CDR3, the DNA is TGTGCCATCAGTGCGGAGAGGGATGAGCAGTTCTTC.

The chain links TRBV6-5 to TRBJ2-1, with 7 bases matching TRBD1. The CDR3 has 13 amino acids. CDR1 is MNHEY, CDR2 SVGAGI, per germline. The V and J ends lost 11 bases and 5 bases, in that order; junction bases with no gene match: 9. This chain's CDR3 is CAGTSGQNNEQFF. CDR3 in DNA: TGTGCCGGGACCTCGGGACAGAACAATGAGCAGTTCTTC.